The subject of this entry is one T cell receptor beta chain. Its antigen remains unknown. These data are taken from a study of T-cell reconstitution after alpha-beta-depleted transplantation in children. Broader study findings: Most T-cell counts and diversity one year after the transplant came from T cells that were newly produced.

The CDR3 is 15 amino acids. Germline V gene sequence: CDR1 LGHNA, CDR2 YNFKEQ. V lost 0 bases and J 6 bases, leaving 14 bases between the germline ends. Unique molecular identifiers were incorporated during preparation of the TCRbeta library. TCRdb independently ran MiXCR on the PCR reads; one entry per CDR3 protein. The repertoire holds about 400,000 distinct CDR3 sequences, with 16% as singletons. Source: PBMCs, mostly from graft donor cells, taken 360 days after TCRalphabeta/CD19-depleted stem cell transplant. The receptor's source is a boy younger than two who had a stem cell transplant for Wiskott-Aldrich syndrome, so the T cells may come from the graft donor. The chain is built from TRBV4-2 and TRBJ1-2, with a tentative D call TRBD1 (5 bases). CDR3 bases: TGTGCCAGCAGCCAAGAAGGGCAGGGCTTGGATGGCTACACCTTC. Its protein product is CASSQEGQGLDGYTF.